The 8 T cell receptor beta chains listed next were all sequenced from one sample in a study of blood T cell repertoires in COVID-19 (dated by TCRdb to about 2020). Receptors were amplified or captured by the immunoSEQ multiplex PCR assay. The table comes from immuneACCESS by way of TCRdb, which keeps in-frame sequences with V and J called. Part of the clones is missing from these tables; in studies checked, under half for an unresolved V gene and the rest for unknown reasons. Present in this sample are about 140,000 clones, about four fifths of which were seen just once. The ten largest account for around 8% of the sample. Sequences were obtained from peripheral blood. Source of these receptors: a human donor in a cohort sampled during active COVID-19.

This clone was detected only a few times. V gene TRBV18 combines with J gene TRBJ2-2; TRBD2 might be the D (5 bases). From germline, CDR1 is KGHSH and CDR2 LQKENI. V was pared by 0 bases and J by 7 bases, with 12 bases between. The CDR3 extends over 15 amino acids. CDR3 sequence: CASSPPSLADGELFF. In nucleotides, the CDR3 is TGTGCCAGCTCACCACCTTCCCTAGCAGACGGGGAGCTGTTTTTT.

The V gene is TRBV7-2, the J gene TRBJ1-5, with D uncertain. The CDR3 has 15 residues. Trimming cost V 1 base and J 0 bases, with 7 bases left between them. Germline V gene sequence: CDR1 SGHTA, CDR2 FQGNSA. For the CDR3, the DNA is TGTGCCAGCAGCTTAGGTCAGTTTAGCAATCAGCCCCAGCATTTT. Translating it yields CASSLGQFSNQPQHF.

The rearrangement links TRBV5-8 to TRBJ1-5; 10 positions match TRBD1. This CDR3 comprises 16 residues. The J segment lost 6 bases and the V segment lost 6 bases, leaving 12 bases of the junction unmatched. CDR1 and CDR2 from the germline V gene are SGHTS and YDEGEE. The CDR3 loop is CASIRVGTGVGQPQHF. For the CDR3, the DNA is TGTGCCAGCATCAGAGTCGGGACAGGGGTTGGTCAGCCCCAGCATTTT.

V gene TRBV7-9 combines with J gene TRBJ1-1; D is uncertain. Germline CDR1 and CDR2: SEHNR and FQNEAQ (reference sequence). The V end lost 4 bases, the J end lost 4 bases, and 13 bases lay between the germline ends. CDR3 length equals 14 residues. CDR3 sequence: CASSSPAGRTEAFF. For the CDR3, the DNA is TGTGCCAGCAGCTCTCCGGCAGGCCGCACTGAAGCTTTCTTT.

This clone was counted only a few times. The rearrangement links TRBV7-9 to TRBJ2-7; 7 nucleotides line up with TRBD1. The CDR3 totals 14 residues. The germline gives CDR1 SEHNR, CDR2 FQNEAQ (reference sequence). V trimming: 5 bases; J trimming: 3 bases; junction bases outside the gene matches: 7. The CDR3 nucleotides read TGTGCCAGCAGCGTGGAACAGGGGCACTACGAGCAGTACTTC. Residues: CASSVEQGHYEQYF.

This clone has only a few counts. The V gene is TRBV25-1, the J gene TRBJ2-1, with TRBD1 matching over 10 bases. V lost 6 bases, J lost 8 bases, and 19 bases stayed unmatched. Germline V gene sequence: CDR1 MGHDK, CDR2 SYGVNS. CDR3 size: 18 residues. The CDR3 region has the DNA TGTGCCAGCAGCATCCTAGGGGAGGGGGACAGGGGTCCCCATGAGCAGTTCTTC. It yields the protein CASSILGEGDRGPHEQFF.

The chain uses TRBV24-1 and TRBJ2-5; 7 bases line up with TRBD2. Germline V CDR1 and CDR2: KGHDR, SFDVKD. With 10 bases clipped from V and 0 bases from J, the junction kept 10 bases outside the gene matches. This CDR3 is 15 amino acids long. Here the CDR3 DNA reads TGTGCCACGGGTTGGGGGGGGGATAACCAAGAGACCCAGTACTTC. This encodes CATGWGGDNQETQYF.

This sequence joins TRBV18 and TRBJ1-1; 8 bases map to TRBD1. V dropped 6 bases and J dropped 5; count of bases not matched to a gene: 2. The CDR3 has 12 residues. The germline V gene encodes CDR1 KGHSH and CDR2 LQKENI. The CDR3 region is CASSQGATEAFF. The CDR3 DNA follows: TGTGCCAGCTCCCAGGGGGCGACTGAAGCTTTCTTT.